This T cell receptor beta chain was sequenced in a study of T cells after yellow fever vaccination. The sample holds a few counts of this clonotype. The CDR3 has 12 amino acids. From germline, CDR1 is KGHDR and CDR2 SFDVKD. V dropped 3 bases and J dropped 4 bases, with 5 bases sitting between them. TCR cDNA, made by 5'RACE template switching, carried an added universal primer site and UMIs. TCRdb re-called the 5' RACE reads with MiXCR, one entry per CDR3 protein. The repertoire has some 390,000 distinct CDR3 sequences, 6.2% of them found once; the top ten carry 15%. This receptor was taken from a young man who received the YFV17D yellow fever vaccine. The sample was PBMCs, taken 5 days after the yellow fever booster vaccination. V and J are TRBV24-1 and TRBJ2-5, with no clear D. The CDR3 nucleotides read TGTGCCACCAGTGATCAACGAGAGACCCAGTACTTC. It specifies CATSDQRETQYF.